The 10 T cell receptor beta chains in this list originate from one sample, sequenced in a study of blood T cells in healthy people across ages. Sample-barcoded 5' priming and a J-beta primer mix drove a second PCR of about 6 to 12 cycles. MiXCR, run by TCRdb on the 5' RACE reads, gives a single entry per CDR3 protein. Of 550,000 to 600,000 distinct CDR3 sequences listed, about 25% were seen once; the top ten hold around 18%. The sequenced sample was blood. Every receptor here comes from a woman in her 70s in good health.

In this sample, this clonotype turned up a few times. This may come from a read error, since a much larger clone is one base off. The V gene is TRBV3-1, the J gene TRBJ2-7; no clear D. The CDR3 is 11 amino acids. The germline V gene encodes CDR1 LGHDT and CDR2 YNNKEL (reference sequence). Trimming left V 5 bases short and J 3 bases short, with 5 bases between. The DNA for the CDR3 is TGTGCCAGCAGCGCCCGCTACGAGCAGTACTTC. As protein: CASSARYEQYF.

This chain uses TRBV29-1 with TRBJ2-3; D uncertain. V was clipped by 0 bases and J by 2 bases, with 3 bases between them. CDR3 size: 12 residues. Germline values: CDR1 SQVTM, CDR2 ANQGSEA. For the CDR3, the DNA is TGCAGCGTTGAAGAAATCACAGATACGCAGTATTTT. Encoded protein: CSVEEITDTQYF.

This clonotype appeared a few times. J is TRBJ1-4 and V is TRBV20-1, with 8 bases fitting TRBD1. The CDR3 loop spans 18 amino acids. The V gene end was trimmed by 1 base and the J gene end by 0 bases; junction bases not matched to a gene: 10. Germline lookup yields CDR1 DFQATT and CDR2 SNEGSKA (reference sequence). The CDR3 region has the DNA TGCAGTGCTAGAGTGGACAGGGACGATCGACCAACTAATGAAAAACTGTTTTTT. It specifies CSARVDRDDRPTNEKLFF.

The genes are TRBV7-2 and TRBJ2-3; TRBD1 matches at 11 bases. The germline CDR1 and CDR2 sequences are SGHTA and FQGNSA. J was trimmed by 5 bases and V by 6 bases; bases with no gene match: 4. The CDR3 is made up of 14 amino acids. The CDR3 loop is CASRPGQGVDTQYF. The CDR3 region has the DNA TGTGCCAGCAGGCCGGGACAGGGGGTAGATACGCAGTATTTT.

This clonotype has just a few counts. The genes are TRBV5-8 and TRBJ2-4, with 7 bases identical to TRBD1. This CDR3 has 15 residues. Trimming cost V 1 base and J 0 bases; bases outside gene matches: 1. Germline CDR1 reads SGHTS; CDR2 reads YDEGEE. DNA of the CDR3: TGTGCCAGCAGCTTGTGGGACAGAGCCAAAAACATTCAGTACTTC. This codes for CASSLWDRAKNIQYF.

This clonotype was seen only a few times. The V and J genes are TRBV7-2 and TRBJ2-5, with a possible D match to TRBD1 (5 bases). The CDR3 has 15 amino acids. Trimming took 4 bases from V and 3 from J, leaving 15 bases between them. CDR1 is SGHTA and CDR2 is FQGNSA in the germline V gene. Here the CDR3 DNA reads TGTGCCAGCAGCTATCAAGTAGGGGTGGAAGAGACCCAGTACTTC. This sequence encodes CASSYQVGVEETQYF.

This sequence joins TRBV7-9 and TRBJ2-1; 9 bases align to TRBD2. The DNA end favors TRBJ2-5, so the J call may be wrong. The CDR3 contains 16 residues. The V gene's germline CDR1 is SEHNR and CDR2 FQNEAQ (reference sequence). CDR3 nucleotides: TGTGCCAGCAGCTTTGCAAGCGGGGGGCCCCAAGAGACCCAGTACTTC. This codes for CASSFASGGPQETQYF.

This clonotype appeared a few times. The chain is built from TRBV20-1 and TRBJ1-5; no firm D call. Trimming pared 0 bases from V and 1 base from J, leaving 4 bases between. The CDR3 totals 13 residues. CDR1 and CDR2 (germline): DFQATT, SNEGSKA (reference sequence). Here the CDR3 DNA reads TGCAGTGCTAGAGATCTAAGCAATCAGCCCCAGCATTTT. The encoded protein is CSARDLSNQPQHF.

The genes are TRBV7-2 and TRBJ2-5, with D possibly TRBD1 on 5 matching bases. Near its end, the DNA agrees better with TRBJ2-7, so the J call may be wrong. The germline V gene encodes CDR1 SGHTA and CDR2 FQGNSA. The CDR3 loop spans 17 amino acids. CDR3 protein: CASSLSGALHYSYEQYF. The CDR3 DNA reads TGTGCCAGCAGCTTGAGTGGGGCCCTTCATTACTCCTACGAGCAGTACTTC.

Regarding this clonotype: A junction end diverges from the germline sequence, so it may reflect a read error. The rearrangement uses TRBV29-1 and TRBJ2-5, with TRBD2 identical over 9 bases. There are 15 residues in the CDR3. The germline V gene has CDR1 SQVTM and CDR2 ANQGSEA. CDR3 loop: CSVSPPAGGRETQHF. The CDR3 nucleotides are TGCAGCGTGAGCCCCCCAGCGGGGGGCCGAGAGACCCAGCACTTC.